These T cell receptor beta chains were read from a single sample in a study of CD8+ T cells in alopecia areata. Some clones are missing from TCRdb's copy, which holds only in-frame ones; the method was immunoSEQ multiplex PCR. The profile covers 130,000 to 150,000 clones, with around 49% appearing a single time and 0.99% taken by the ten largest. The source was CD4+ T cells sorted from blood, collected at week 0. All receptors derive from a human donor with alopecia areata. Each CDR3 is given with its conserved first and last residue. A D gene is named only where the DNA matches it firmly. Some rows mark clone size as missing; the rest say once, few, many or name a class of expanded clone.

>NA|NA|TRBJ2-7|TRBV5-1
TGCGCCAGCAGTCGATCGGGACCTTCCTACGAGCAGTACTTC
CASSRSGPSYEQYF
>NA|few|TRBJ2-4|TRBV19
TGTGCCAGTAGTATACGCCGAGATATGCGGACCAAAAACATTCAGTACTTC
CASSIRRDMRTKNIQYF
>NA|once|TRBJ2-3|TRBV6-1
TGTGCCAGCAGTGAAGCCACAGATACGCAGTATTTT
CASSEATDTQYF
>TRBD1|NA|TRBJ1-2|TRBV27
TGTGCCAGCAGTTTACTCCCAGGGGGCAACTATGGCTACACCTTC
CASSLLPGGNYGYTF
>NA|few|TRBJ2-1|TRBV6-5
TGTGCCAGCAGTTACTTGGCTCGTCAGTGGGAGCAGTTCTTC
CASSYLARQWEQFF
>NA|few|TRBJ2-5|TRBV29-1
TGCAGCGGTCTGGACAGCAGACAAGAGACCCAGTACTTC
CSGLDSRQETQYF
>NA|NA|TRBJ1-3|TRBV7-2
TGTGCCAGCAGCTTAGGTAGTGGAAACACCATATATTTT
CASSLGSGNTIYF
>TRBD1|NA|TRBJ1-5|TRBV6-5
TGTGCCAGCAGTTCCAGCGGACAGGCTGGTCCGCCCCAGCATTTT
CASSSSGQAGPPQHF
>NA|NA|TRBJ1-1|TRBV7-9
TGTGCCAGCAGCCCTTATGGACCGAACACTGAAGCTTTCTTT
CASSPYGPNTEAFF
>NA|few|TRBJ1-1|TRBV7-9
TGTGCCAGCATCGGTTTAGCCTGGAACACTGAAGCTTTCTTT
CASIGLAWNTEAFF
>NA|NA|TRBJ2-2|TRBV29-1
TGCAGCGTTGAAGAAGGTCGCCGGCAGAACACCGGGGAGCTGTTTTTT
CSVEEGRRQNTGELFF
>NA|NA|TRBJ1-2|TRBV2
TGTGCCAGCAGTGACAGGATGGGTGCAGGTGGCTACACCTTC
CASSDRMGAGGYTF
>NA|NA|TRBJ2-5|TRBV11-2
TGTGCCAGCAGCCAAGCGGGTCCCGGTGGGACCCAGTACTTC
CASSQAGPGGTQYF
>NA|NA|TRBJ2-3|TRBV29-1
TGCAGCGTCGAAGCGGGTTCTAGCACAGATACGCAGTATTTT
CSVEAGSSTDTQYF
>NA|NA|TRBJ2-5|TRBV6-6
TGTGCCAGCAGTTACTCGGACCTGGCCCAAGAGACCCAGTACTTC
CASSYSDLAQETQYF